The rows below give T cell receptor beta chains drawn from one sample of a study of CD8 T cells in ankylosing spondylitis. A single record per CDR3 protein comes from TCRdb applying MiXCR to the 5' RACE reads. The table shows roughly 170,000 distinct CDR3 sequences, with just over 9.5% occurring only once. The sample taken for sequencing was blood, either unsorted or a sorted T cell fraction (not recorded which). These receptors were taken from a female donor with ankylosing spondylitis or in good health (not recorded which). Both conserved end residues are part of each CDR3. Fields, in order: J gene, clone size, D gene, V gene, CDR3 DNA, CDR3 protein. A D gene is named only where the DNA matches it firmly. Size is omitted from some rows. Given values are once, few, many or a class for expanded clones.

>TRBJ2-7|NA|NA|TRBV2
TGTGCCAGCAGTGATGGGGCCACTTTTTACGAGCAGTACTTC
CASSDGATFYEQYF
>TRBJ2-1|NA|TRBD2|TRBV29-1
TGCAGCGCTAGCGGGGGGAGCTCCTACAATGAGCAGTTCTTC
CSASGGSSYNEQFF
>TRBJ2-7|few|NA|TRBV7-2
TGTGCCAGCAGCGTCGACAGCGTCACTCACTACGAGCAGTACTTC
CASSVDSVTHYEQYF
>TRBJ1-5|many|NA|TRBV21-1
TGTGCCAGCAGAATTATCCGGGACAGGCCCTTTATGGGCAATCAGCCCCAGCATTTT
CASRIIRDRPFMGNQPQHF
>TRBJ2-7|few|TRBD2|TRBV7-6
TGTGCCAGCAGCTTAGGCGGGAGGGCGTTCCACGAGCAGTACTTC
CASSLGGRAFHEQYF
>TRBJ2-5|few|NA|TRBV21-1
TGTGCCAGCAGCAAACTGCGGCCAGGGGGCGTCCGGGAGACCCAGTACTTC
CASSKLRPGGVRETQYF
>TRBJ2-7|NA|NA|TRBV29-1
TGCAGCGTTTCCGACGGGCGGGACAGTCTCTACGAGCAGTACTTC
CSVSDGRDSLYEQYF
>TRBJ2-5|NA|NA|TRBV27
TGTGCCAGCAGTCTAACCTGGGGGTTGGAGACCCAGTACTTC
CASSLTWGLETQYF
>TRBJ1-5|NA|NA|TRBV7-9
TGTGCCAGCAGCTTAAACCTCCCGGTGGCGGGACAGCCCCAGCATTTT
CASSLNLPVAGQPQHF
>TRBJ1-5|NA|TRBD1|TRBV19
TGTGCCAGTAGTGGGACAGGAGGAAATCAGCCCCAGCATTTT
CASSGTGGNQPQHF
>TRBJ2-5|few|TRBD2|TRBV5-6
TGTGCCAGCAGCGACCTAACGGGAGGGTTACAAGAGACCCAGTACTTC
CASSDLTGGLQETQYF
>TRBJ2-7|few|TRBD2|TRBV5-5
TGTGCCAGCAGCTTGGCCGGGGGGACTACCTACGAGCAGTACTTC
CASSLAGGTTYEQYF
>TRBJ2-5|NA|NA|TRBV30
TGTGCCTGGATAGATCCCAACAGCCTTAGAGAGACCCAGTACTTC
CAWIDPNSLRETQYF
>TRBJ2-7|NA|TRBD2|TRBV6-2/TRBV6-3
TGTGCCAGCAGTTACGTGGGAGGGCGATCCTACGAGCAGTACTTC
CASSYVGGRSYEQYF
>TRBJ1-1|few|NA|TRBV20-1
TGCAGTGCTAGAGATTCCCAGGGCGACACTGAAGCTTTCTTT
CSARDSQGDTEAFF
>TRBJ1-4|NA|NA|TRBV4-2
TGTGCCAGCAGCCAAGAACGGGGACGGGCCAGGGAAAAACTGTTTTTT
CASSQERGRAREKLFF
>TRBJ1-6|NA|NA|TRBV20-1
TGCAGTGTAATAGGAAGCTCCTATAATTCACCCCTCCACTTT
CSVIGSSYNSPLHF
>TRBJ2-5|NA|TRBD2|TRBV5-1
TGCGCCAGCAGCTCCGGACTAGCGCCGAGGGAGACCCAGTACTTC
CASSSGLAPRETQYF
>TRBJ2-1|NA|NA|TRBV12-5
TGTGCTAGTGGTTTGACCTACGGGGGCAATGAGCAGTTCTTC
CASGLTYGGNEQFF
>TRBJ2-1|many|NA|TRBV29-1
TGCAGCGTTGATTGGGGTGAGCAGTTCTTC
CSVDWGEQFF
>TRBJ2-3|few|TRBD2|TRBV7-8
TGTGCCAGCAGCTTAGATCCGGGGGGGGCTGCCACAGATACGCAGTATTTT
CASSLDPGGAATDTQYF
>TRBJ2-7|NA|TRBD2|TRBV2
TGTGCCAGCAGACTGAGCGGGAAAGGCGAGCAGTACTTC
CASRLSGKGEQYF
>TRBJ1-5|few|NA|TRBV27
TGTGCCAGCAGTTCTATATATATGGGCAATCAGCCCCAGCATTTT
CASSSIYMGNQPQHF
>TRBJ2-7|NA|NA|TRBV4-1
TGCGCCAGCAGCCAAGGTGAACGCTACGAGCAGTACTTC
CASSQGERYEQYF